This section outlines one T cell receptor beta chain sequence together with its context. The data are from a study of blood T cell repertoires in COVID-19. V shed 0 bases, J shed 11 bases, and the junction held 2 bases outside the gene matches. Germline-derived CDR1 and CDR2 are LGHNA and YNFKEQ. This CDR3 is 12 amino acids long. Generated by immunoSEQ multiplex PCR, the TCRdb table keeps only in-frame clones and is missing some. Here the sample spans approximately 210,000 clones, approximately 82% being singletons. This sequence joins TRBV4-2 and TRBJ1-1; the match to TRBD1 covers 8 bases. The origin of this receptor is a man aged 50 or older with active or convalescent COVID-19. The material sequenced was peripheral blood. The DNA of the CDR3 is TGTGCCAGCAGCCAAGACCGGGACAGGGCTTTCTTT. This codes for CASSQDRDRAFF.